This TCR beta chain was identified in a study of T cell responses to AZD1222 COVID-19 vaccine. As concerns this clone: Its antigen is unknown.

The repertoire was sequenced with immunoSEQ multiplex PCR; TCRdb's copy has only in-frame clones and lacks some. This sample has 150,000 to 200,000 clones; 90% to 95% occur once, and the top ten carry 4% to 5.5%. Overall study findings and caveats: Nearly half of spike-specific TCRs reportedly target unmutated variant regions. There were vaccine-associated CD4 TCRs across spike, dominant at 160-218 and 743-854.

This CDR3 contains 13 residues. V was cut by 7 bases and J by 2 bases, with 11 bases left in between. The V gene's germline CDR1 is SNHLY and CDR2 FYNNEI. The sequence was collected from an adult who received the AZD1222 COVID-19 vaccine. The chain employs TRBV2 and TRBJ1-1; no clear D gene. The specimen was peripheral blood, collected 28 days after the second AZD1222 dose. CDR3 region: CASTVLGNTEAFF. Here the CDR3 DNA reads TGTGCCAGCACGGTGTTGGGCAACACTGAAGCTTTCTTT.